One and the same sample provided the 2 T cell receptor beta chains below, sequenced in a study of CD8+ T cells in alopecia areata. Extraction of RNA preceded its reverse transcription into cDNA, which served as the sequencing template. Clones were sequenced by immunoSEQ multiplex PCR, and TCRdb holds only the in-frame ones, with some missing. The sample holds about 130,000 clones, 45% to 60% seen once. This specimen was CD4+ T cells sorted from blood, taken at week 0. Every receptor here comes from a human donor with alopecia areata.

This clone was seen more than once but under ten times. J is TRBJ2-1 and V is TRBV15; tentative D call: TRBD2 (7 bases). Germline V gene sequence: CDR1 LNHNV, CDR2 YYDKDF (reference sequence). The CDR3 is 16 residues long. Trimming took off 0 bases at V and 12 bases at J, with 21 bases between the two ends. CDR3 in DNA: TGTGCCACCAGCAGAGATGTCCCCTCGGCGGGGGCTACGCAGTTCTTC. It translates to CATSRDVPSAGATQFF.

The genes are TRBV6-5 and TRBJ1-2; D possibly corresponds to TRBD1 (5 bases). Germline CDR1 and CDR2: MNHEY and SVGAGI. The CDR3 runs 13 residues. Between the trimmed V and J ends, which lost 3 bases and 3 bases, there was a span of 8 bases. The CDR3 DNA sequence: TGTGCCAGCAGTTATACCAGGGACTATGGCTACACCTTC. Protein sequence: CASSYTRDYGYTF.